Shown below are 21 T cell receptor beta chains from a single sample sequenced in a study of T cell responses to AZD1222 COVID-19 vaccine. Method: immunoSEQ multiplex PCR; TCRdb's copy keeps in-frame clones and lacks some. The repertoire has about 180,000 clones, around 90% of them found once; the top ten carry 1.5% to 2%. The sample here was peripheral blood, taken on day 0 of AZD1222 vaccination. The origin of the receptors is an adult in good health.

This chain links TRBV28 with TRBJ1-1; D possibly corresponds to TRBD1 (6 bases). CDR1 is MDHEN and CDR2 is SYDVKM in the germline V gene. The ends were cut back, 2 bases at V and 3 bases at J, with 16 bases in the middle. The CDR3 has 16 residues. The CDR3 sequence: CASSLPRTRGYTEAFF. CDR3 coding DNA: TGTGCCAGCAGTTTACCCCGGACAAGGGGGTACACTGAAGCTTTCTTT.

With regard to this clone: Additional DNA sequences in this sample encode the identical CDR3. The V call is TRBV28, the J call TRBJ2-5, with no clear D. Germline CDR1 reads MDHEN; CDR2 reads SYDVKM. Trimming took 2 bases from V and 3 from J, leaving 1 base between them. This CDR3 region has 11 residues. For the CDR3, the DNA is TGTGCCAGCAGTTTAGAAGAGACCCAGTACTTC. As protein: CASSLEETQYF.

The chain has TRBV10-3 and TRBJ1-1; D is perhaps TRBD1 (6 bases). CDR1 and CDR2 (germline): ENHRY, SYGVKD. The CDR3 consists of 13 residues. The V gene lost 7 bases and the J gene lost 3 bases, with 12 bases spanning the gap. CDR3 DNA: TGTGCCATCAAGCCGACAGGTGACACTGAAGCTTTCTTT. This gives the protein CAIKPTGDTEAFF.

The gene calls are TRBV6-6 and TRBJ2-1, with 7 bases matching TRBD1. This CDR3 contains 17 residues. Germline assignment: CDR1 MNHNY and CDR2 SVGAGI (reference sequence). V lost 5 bases to trimming and J lost 1 base; unmatched junction nucleotides: 11. In DNA form, the CDR3 reads TGTGCCAGCAGTCTTTATCCGGGACAGAATTCCTACAATGAGCAGTTCTTC. It translates to CASSLYPGQNSYNEQFF.

This sequence joins TRBV7-8 and TRBJ1-6; 10 nucleotides agree with TRBD1. The CDR3 is 15 residues long. V lost 5 bases, J lost 9 bases, and 7 bases stayed unmatched. Germline CDR1 and CDR2: SGHVS and FQNEAQ. In DNA, the CDR3 is TGTGCCAGCAGCCTGGGGACAGGGGAAGGTTCACCCCTCCACTTT. Translated, it gives CASSLGTGEGSPLHF.

The CDR3 DNA is TGTGCCAGCAGCCAAGATACTACGCGCAATCAGCCCCAGCATTTT. This sequence encodes CASSQDTTRNQPQHF. The genes are TRBV3-1 (or the pseudogene TRBV3-2) and TRBJ1-5; D gene ambiguous. The length of the CDR3 is 15 residues. In germline, CDR1 is LGHDT, CDR2 YNNKEL (reference sequence). V lost 0 bases to trimming and J lost 2 bases, with 8 bases between them.

The chain employs TRBV12-5 and TRBJ1-2, with D unresolved. The CDR3 is 16 residues long. V was cut by 0 bases and J by 2 bases, with 13 bases left in between. The germline gives CDR1 LGHNT, CDR2 FRNRAP. The CDR3 protein is CASGLVPLGRNYGYTF. In DNA form, the CDR3 reads TGTGCTAGTGGTTTGGTACCGTTGGGGAGGAACTATGGCTACACCTTC.

The rearrangement links TRBV3-1 (or the pseudogene TRBV3-2) to TRBJ1-2, with D possibly TRBD1 on 6 matching bases. The V and J ends lost 1 base and 7 bases respectively, with 13 bases between them. CDR3 length: 14 amino acids. The germline V gene has CDR1 LGHDT and CDR2 YNNKEL (reference sequence). DNA for the CDR3: TGTGCCAGCAGCCAAGGAGGGGCAGGGGCTGGCTACACCTTC. Translation: CASSQGGAGAGYTF.

The genes are TRBV5-1 and TRBJ2-5; 10 nucleotides line up with TRBD2. The V and J ends lost 6 bases and 1 base, in that order; junction bases with no gene match: 3. The CDR3 covers 14 residues. CDR1 and CDR2 from the germline V gene are SGHRS and YFSETQ. The CDR3 sequence: CASKERGGQETQYF. The CDR3 region has the DNA TGCGCCAGCAAGGAGCGGGGGGGCCAAGAGACCCAGTACTTC.

This clone has a handful of counts. This chain connects TRBV4-2 to TRBJ1-6, with a weak D call TRBD1 (6 bases). Germline V gene sequence: CDR1 LGHNA, CDR2 YNFKEQ. The V gene lost 4 bases and the J gene lost 8 bases, with 24 bases spanning the gap. This CDR3 is built from 18 residues. The chain's CDR3 is CASSPLQTITGSYSPLHF. In nucleotides, the CDR3 is TGTGCCAGCAGCCCCCTACAGACCATTACAGGGAGTTATTCACCCCTCCACTTT.

V gene TRBV19 combines with J gene TRBJ1-5; D call uncertain. Looked up from germline, CDR1 is LNHDA and CDR2 is SQIVND (reference sequence). V gave up 10 bases and J gave up 0 bases, with 16 bases separating them. The CDR3 spans 15 residues. The CDR3 DNA is TGTGCCACCGCCCCGAGCGGGAATAGCAATCAGCCCCAGCATTTT. Protein product: CATAPSGNSNQPQHF.

V usage is TRBV28 and J usage is TRBJ1-5, with D hard to call. This CDR3 is built from 14 residues. V lost 1 base to trimming and J lost 5 bases, with 9 bases between them. Germline V gives CDR1 MDHEN, CDR2 SYDVKM. This CDR3 reads CASSLSASDQPQHF. The CDR3, as DNA: TGTGCCAGCAGTTTATCGGCCAGCGATCAGCCCCAGCATTTT. Full variable domain (outside the CDR3, taken from reference TRBV28 and TRBJ1-5): DVKVTQSSRYLVKRTGEKVFLECVQDMDHENMFWYRQDPGLGLRLIYFSYDVKMKEKGDIPEGYSVSREKKERFSLILESASTNQTSMYLCASSLSASDQPQHFGDGTRLSIL.

The chain employs TRBV9 and TRBJ2-1; TRBD2 matches at 7 bases. Germline V gene lookup returns CDR1 SGDLS and CDR2 YYNGEE. The CDR3 spans 16 residues. Trimming cost V 0 bases and J 5 bases; bases outside gene matches: 8. CDR3 in DNA: TGTGCCAGCAGCGTAGAGGCGGGAGAATTTAACAATGAGCAGTTCTTC. As protein: CASSVEAGEFNNEQFF.

V usage is TRBV6-5 and J usage is TRBJ1-2; no firm D call. This CDR3 contains 13 residues. Germline assignment: CDR1 MNHEY and CDR2 SVGAGI. The V gene lost 2 bases and the J gene lost 4 bases, with 8 bases spanning the gap. The CDR3 spells CASSYAQIYGYTF. The CDR3 DNA sequence: TGTGCCAGCAGTTACGCACAAATCTATGGCTACACCTTC.

The chain links TRBV29-1 to TRBJ1-1; D unclear. Germline loops: CDR1 SQVTM, CDR2 ANQGSEA. The CDR3 is 13 amino acids. The V end was cut by 5 bases, the J end by 1 base, with 11 bases between. In DNA form, the CDR3 reads TGCAGCGTTACTCCCACGCCGAACACTGAAGCTTTCTTT. It codes for CSVTPTPNTEAFF.

This chain uses TRBV5-1 with TRBJ2-2; 10 bases match TRBD2. V lost 3 bases and J lost 6; bases outside the gene matches: 5. The CDR3 totals 15 residues. Per the germline V gene, CDR1 is SGHRS and CDR2 is YFSETQ. CDR3 residues: CASSSSGGAAGELFF. CDR3 DNA sequence: TGCGCCAGCAGCTCCAGCGGGGGGGCCGCCGGGGAGCTGTTTTTT.

The rearrangement joins TRBV7-9 to TRBJ1-2; the D is unclear. Trimming removed 1 base from V and 4 bases from J, with 10 bases in between. CDR3 length: 14 amino acids. The V gene's germline CDR1 is SEHNR and CDR2 FQNEAQ (reference sequence). CDR3 protein: CASSLGEGTYGYTF. DNA of the CDR3: TGTGCCAGCAGCTTAGGTGAGGGAACCTATGGCTACACCTTC.

This chain uses TRBV30 with TRBJ1-4; 7 bases line up with TRBD1. There are 15 residues in the CDR3. The V gene's germline CDR1 is GTSNPN and CDR2 SVGIG (reference sequence). With V trimmed by 3 bases and J by 8 bases, 12 bases remained unmatched. The CDR3 DNA reads TGTGCCTGGAGCGGCGATGCGACAGGGCCCGAAAAACTGTTTTTT. Protein sequence: CAWSGDATGPEKLFF.

The chain carries TRBV5-6 and TRBJ1-3, with D possibly being TRBD1 (5 bases). Trimming took off 8 bases at V and 1 base at J, with 19 bases between the two ends. CDR1 is SGHDT, CDR2 YYEEEE, per germline. This CDR3 has 16 residues. In DNA form, the CDR3 reads TGTGCCAGGTTACACAGATCGCAGGGATCTGGAAACACCATATATTTT. Translated, it gives CARLHRSQGSGNTIYF.

The CDR3 loop is CASSSTGEAFF. The CDR3 coding sequence is TGTGCCAGCAGTTCTACAGGTGAAGCTTTCTTT. The chain couples TRBV7-6 to TRBJ1-1; a weak D match, TRBD1 (5 bases). The CDR3 has 11 residues. With 6 bases removed from V and 7 bases from J, the gap between germline ends came to 9 bases. In germline, CDR1 is SGHVS, CDR2 FNYEAQ.

The chain links TRBV11-2 to TRBJ2-6; no clear D gene. V was pared by 2 bases and J by 0 bases, with 5 bases between. This CDR3 is built from 15 residues. Germline V lookup: CDR1 SGHAT, CDR2 FQNNGV. In DNA, the CDR3 is TGTGCCAGCAGCTTAACGTCCTCTGGGGCCAACGTCCTGACTTTC. Amino acids: CASSLTSSGANVLTF.